This TCR beta chain was sequenced for a study of blood T cells in healthy people across ages. Study-level background: Researchers report that template switching captured about one barcoded beta molecule per two T cells.

Whole-study findings and limits: It was held that diversity estimates obtained from one million T cells represented underestimates.

The CDR3 has 16 amino acids. Trimming at V came to 2 bases and at J to 8 bases, leaving 11 bases not matched to a gene. The germline V gene has CDR1 SGHTA and CDR2 FQGNSA. Donors were healthy Caucasian individuals from Russia aged roughly 6 to 100. Every participating donor contributed approximately 10 milliliters of peripheral blood through a draw. As for this clonotype: The antigen remains unidentified.

The authors ran a second PCR of 7 to 11 cycles using a sample-barcoded 5' primer and a J-beta primer mix. TCRdb itself ran the 5' RACE reads through MiXCR, one entry per CDR3 protein. The table records approximately 800,000 distinct CDR3 sequences, 56% of them present only once. The rearrangement links TRBV7-2 to TRBJ1-4, with TRBD1 matching over 7 bases. The TCR sequence derives from a man between 35 and 55 years old in good health. Sequencing was done on a sample of blood. The CDR3 DNA follows: TGTGCCAGCAGCTTAACGCAGGGGGTAATGGGCGAAAAACTGTTTTTT. Translating it yields CASSLTQGVMGEKLFF.